This passage covers 6 T cell receptor beta chains from one sample sequenced in a study of CD8+CD57+ T cells in acquired aplastic anemia. TCR beta VDJ combinations and CDR3 sequences were profiled from genomic DNA. One entry per CDR3 protein results from TCRdb running MiXCR on the reads. The top ten clones hold 4% of a sample with some 410,000 distinct CDR3 sequences, about 70% of them seen once. Sequenced: sorted CD4+, CD8+, or CD8+CD57+ T cells (not recorded which) from PBMCs. These receptors were collected from a human donor in good health, serving as a control.

The DNA of the CDR3 is TGTGCCACCAGTAGTATAGCGGGACAGCCCTATGGCTACACCTTC. Its protein product is CATSSIAGQPYGYTF. The genes are TRBV24-1 and TRBJ1-2; 7 bases line up with TRBD1. V was clipped by 6 bases and J by 4 bases; unmatched bases: 10. Germline V lookup: CDR1 KGHDR, CDR2 SFDVKD. The CDR3 has 15 residues.

This clonotype was counted a few times. A read error may explain this, as a much larger clone is one base away. This is likely a read error, given that the CDR3 carries no conserved phenylalanine or tryptophan at its end. The genes are TRBV12-3 or TRBV12-4 and TRBJ1-1, with no clear D. V lost 1 base and J 6 bases, leaving 6 bases between the germline ends. This CDR3 contains 12 residues. CDR3 amino acids: CASSLGPAEAFS. The CDR3 region has the DNA TGTGCCAGCAGTTTAGGCCCCGCTGAAGCTTTCTCT.

Here the CDR3 reads CSATGQGVYEYF. The DNA for the CDR3 is TGCAGTGCTACGGGGCAGGGGGTCTACGAGTACTTC. V is TRBV20-1 and J is TRBJ2-7; TRBD1 matches at 7 bases. CDR1 is DFQATT, CDR2 SNEGSKA, per germline (reference sequence). The V gene end was trimmed by 4 bases and the J gene end by 11 bases; junction bases not matched to a gene: 11. There are 12 residues in the CDR3.

Points on this clonotype: One junction end disagrees with the germline gene, perhaps due to a read error. The V and J genes are TRBV5-1 and TRBJ2-1; D might be TRBD2 (6 bases). Germline V gene lookup returns CDR1 SGHRS and CDR2 YFSETQ. CDR3 length: 17 residues. CDR3 bases: TGTGCCAGCAGTTACCCAACGCGGGGCTACTCCTACAATGAGCAGTTCTTC. Protein: CASSYPTRGYSYNEQFF. The variable domain in full, with the rest retrieved from reference TRBV5-1 and TRBJ2-1, is KAGVTQTPRYLIKTRGQQVTLSCSPISGHRSVSWYQQTPGQGLQFLFEYFSETQRNKGNFPGRFSGRQFSNSRSEMNVSTLELGDSALYLCASSYPTRGYSYNEQFFGPGTRLTVL.

This clonotype was recorded once. The rearrangement uses TRBV2 and TRBJ2-7, with D perhaps TRBD2 (5 bases). The V and J ends lost 6 bases and 1 base respectively, with 19 bases between them. The CDR3 loop spans 16 amino acids. In germline, CDR1 is SNHLY, CDR2 FYNNEI. The CDR3 nucleotides are TGTGCCAGCAGCCTAGCCTCGTCGGTTCAATCCTACGAGCAGTACTTC. Its translation is CASSLASSVQSYEQYF.

In regard to this clonotype: Relative to the germline gene, one junction end is altered; a read error may explain this. This chain joins TRBV9 and TRBJ2-1, with D perhaps matching TRBD2 (6 bases). There are 12 residues in the CDR3. CDR1 is SGDLS and CDR2 is YYNGEE in the germline V gene. The CDR3 sequence: CASSACGVVFEF. CDR3 bases: TGTGCCAGCAGCGCGTGCGGGGTGGTGTTCGAGTTC.